This T cell receptor (beta chain) stems from a study of tumor-infiltrating lymphocytes in primary liver carcinoma. For this clonotype: A junction boundary mismatches the germline segment, possibly from a read error.

TCR beta cDNA was reverse-transcribed from approximately 0.45 ug of total RNA. The reaction used a constant-region primer and ProtoScript II reverse transcriptase. Three rounds of nested multiplex PCR with slightly modified ARM-PCR produced TCR beta libraries. TCRdb re-called the multiplex PCR reads through MiXCR, storing one row per CDR3 protein. The sample has about 200,000 distinct CDR3 sequences, about two thirds seen once. Unsorted whole blood served as the source of blood RNA, and germline DNA was extracted as well. The TCR was taken from an older woman with primary liver carcinoma and hepatitis B virus infection. Sequences were obtained from peripheral blood.

The CDR3 spells CVSSSQRGGTQYF. The CDR3 bases are TGTGTCAGCAGCTCTCAACGCGGAGGGACCCAGTACTTC. The rearrangement joins TRBV11-2 to TRBJ2-5, with TRBD2 as a possible D gene (5 bases). There are 13 residues in the CDR3. Germline loops: CDR1 SGHAT, CDR2 FQNNGV.